These T cell receptor beta chains were read from a single sample in a study of CD8+ T cells in alopecia areata. Here immunoSEQ multiplex PCR was the method, and the copy in TCRdb shows in-frame clones only, minus some. This sample has around 19,000 clones, with roughly two thirds found just once. What was sequenced was CD4+ Tregs sorted from blood. The receptors were gathered from a human donor with alopecia areata. CDR3s include the opening cysteine and the closing phenylalanine or tryptophan. A D gene is named only where the DNA matches it firmly. The size field is filled for only some rows; it gives once, few, many or a size class.

CDR3aa	CDR3nt	j_gene	v_gene	abundance	d_gene
CASSFPARVHNEQFF	TGTGCCAGCAGTTTCCCGGCTCGGGTCCACAATGAGCAGTTCTTC	TRBJ2-1	TRBV28	NA	NA
CASSLPPSGANVLTF	TGCGCCAGCAGCTTGCCCCCCTCTGGGGCCAACGTCCTGACTTTC	TRBJ2-6	TRBV5-1	few	NA
CASSIRLSDPQHF	TGTGCCAGTAGTATCCGCCTGTCGGATCCCCAGCATTTT	TRBJ1-5	TRBV19	once	NA
CASRGNNEQFF	TGTGCCAGCAGGGGTAACAATGAGCAGTTCTTC	TRBJ2-1	TRBV6-6	NA	NA
CASSPDRSSYEQYF	TGTGCCAGCAGCCCGGACAGGAGCTCCTACGAGCAGTACTTC	TRBJ2-7	TRBV6-6	few	TRBD1
CAISEPGQVYEQYF	TGTGCCATCAGTGAACCGGGACAGGTCTACGAGCAGTACTTC	TRBJ2-7	TRBV10-3	few	TRBD1
CASRPTGVYEQYF	TGTGCCAGCAGGCCGACAGGGGTCTACGAGCAGTACTTC	TRBJ2-7	TRBV11-2	NA	TRBD1
CSVEYRGNEQFF	TGCAGCGTTGAATACAGGGGTAATGAGCAGTTCTTC	TRBJ2-1	TRBV29-1	NA	TRBD1
CAIRQGGNEQFF	TGTGCCATACGACAGGGGGGGAATGAGCAGTTCTTC	TRBJ2-1	TRBV10-3	NA	TRBD1
CASSEQGGNSPLHF	TGTGCCAGCAGTGAGCAGGGGGGAAATTCACCCCTCCACTTT	TRBJ1-6	TRBV6-4	NA	TRBD1
CASSLAQTSTDTQYF	TGCGCCAGCAGCTTGGCACAAACTAGCACAGATACGCAGTATTTT	TRBJ2-3	TRBV5-1	NA	NA
CASSLRGAGTGELFF	TGTGCCAGCAGCTTACGGGGGGCTGGGACCGGGGAGCTGTTTTTT	TRBJ2-2	TRBV11-2	NA	NA
CASNQQGIRQPQHF	TGTGCCAGCAATCAACAGGGGATTCGGCAGCCCCAGCATTTT	TRBJ1-5	TRBV6-6	NA	TRBD1
CASSLGRTQETQYF	TGCGCCAGCAGCTTGGGTCGGACTCAAGAGACCCAGTACTTC	TRBJ2-5	TRBV5-1	few	NA
CSVEEAGPNYGYTF	TGCAGCGTTGAAGAGGCCGGGCCGAACTATGGCTACACCTTC	TRBJ1-2	TRBV29-1	NA	NA
CASSFRENTEAFF	TGTGCCAGCAGCTTCCGGGAGAACACTGAAGCTTTCTTT	TRBJ1-1	TRBV7-3	NA	NA
CSAEGQGARGGELFF	TGCAGCGCCGAAGGACAGGGGGCTAGGGGCGGGGAGCTGTTTTTT	TRBJ2-2	TRBV29-1	few	TRBD1
CASSQDGGSKDTQYF	TGCGCCAGCAGCCAAGACGGTGGAAGTAAGGATACGCAGTATTTT	TRBJ2-3	TRBV4-3	NA	NA
CASSAGSGGNTIYF	TGTGCCAGCAGTGCGGGCTCAGGGGGAAACACCATATATTTT	TRBJ1-3	TRBV2	NA	NA
CASTQDRQETQYF	TGTGCCAGCACCCAAGACAGGCAAGAGACCCAGTACTTC	TRBJ2-5	TRBV7-2	NA	NA
CASSFSGVETQYF	TGTGCCAGCAGTTTTTCCGGCGTGGAGACCCAGTACTTC	TRBJ2-5	TRBV6-5	NA	NA
CASSQSRDSYNEQFF	TGCGCCAGCAGCCAGTCCCGGGACAGTTACAATGAGCAGTTCTTC	TRBJ2-1	TRBV4-3	NA	TRBD1
CASSLYPAGGPTDTQYF	TGTGCCAGCAGCTTGTATCCCGCGGGGGGGCCCACAGATACGCAGTATTTT	TRBJ2-3	TRBV5-4	once	TRBD2
CAWSSTTEMGQGNEKLFF	TGTGCCTGGAGTAGCACGACAGAGATGGGACAGGGTAATGAAAAACTGTTTTTT	TRBJ1-4	TRBV30	few	TRBD1
CSVPRLAGIDEQFF	TGCAGCGTCCCTCGCCTAGCGGGAATTGATGAGCAGTTCTTC	TRBJ2-1	TRBV29-1	few	TRBD2
CASCRVLAPYNEQFF	TGTGCCAGCTGCCGTGTGTTAGCGCCCTACAATGAGCAGTTCTTC	TRBJ2-1	TRBV18	NA	NA
CASSLWVGLAGGPSSYNEQFF	TGTGCCAGCAGCTTATGGGTAGGGCTAGCGGGGGGCCCGAGCTCCTACAATGAGCAGTTCTTC	TRBJ2-1	TRBV7-6	NA	TRBD2
CASSPGLAGAGGGNEQFF	TGTGCCAGCAGTCCGGGACTAGCGGGAGCGGGGGGGGGCAATGAGCAGTTCTTC	TRBJ2-1	TRBV7-7	NA	TRBD2
CASSLAGGPADTQYF	TGTGCCAGCAGCTTAGCGGGGGGGCCTGCAGATACGCAGTATTTT	TRBJ2-3	TRBV11-3	NA	TRBD2
CASSLRSGGRTDTQYF	TGTGCCAGCAGCTTGAGGAGCGGGGGCCGCACAGATACGCAGTATTTT	TRBJ2-3	TRBV11-1	NA	TRBD2
CASSSRQTSTDTQYF	TGCGCCAGCAGCTCGAGACAGACGAGCACAGATACGCAGTATTTT	TRBJ2-3	TRBV5-1	NA	NA
CASGGRGPLRETQYF	TGCGCCAGCGGCGGACGGGGACCACTCAGAGAGACCCAGTACTTC	TRBJ2-5	TRBV5-1	NA	NA
CASSSDTSSHNEQFF	TGTGCCAGCAGCTCCGATACTAGCTCCCACAATGAGCAGTTCTTC	TRBJ2-1	TRBV7-2	few	NA
CSVGDRRETQYF	TGCAGCGTCGGTGACAGGCGGGAGACCCAGTACTTC	TRBJ2-5	TRBV29-1	NA	NA
CASSLTSVPSLVTDTQYF	TGTGCCAGCAGTTTAACCTCCGTCCCCTCTCTGGTCACAGATACGCAGTATTTT	TRBJ2-3	TRBV28	NA	NA
CASSDTSGSTDTQYF	TGTGCCAGCAGTGACACTAGCGGTAGCACAGATACGCAGTATTTT	TRBJ2-3	TRBV7-2	NA	TRBD2
CASSSGRNTEAFF	TGTGCCAGCTCATCCGGGAGGAACACTGAAGCTTTCTTT	TRBJ1-1	TRBV18	NA	NA
CASSIRQGAYTGELFF	TGTGCCAGCAGTATAAGACAGGGGGCCTACACCGGGGAGCTGTTTTTT	TRBJ2-2	TRBV28	few	TRBD1
CASSSGLAGGYEQYF	TGTGCCAGCAGCTCAGGACTAGCGGGAGGTTACGAGCAGTACTTC	TRBJ2-7	TRBV7-2	NA	TRBD2
CASSLTGTQPQHF	TGTGCCAGCAGCTTAACAGGGACTCAGCCCCAGCATTTT	TRBJ1-5	TRBV7-9	NA	NA
CASSWTGTGLNEQFF	TGTGCCAGCAGCTGGACCGGGACAGGGCTTAATGAGCAGTTCTTC	TRBJ2-1	TRBV7-2	NA	TRBD1
CASSSYWKDYEQYF	TGTGCCAGCAGCTCCTATTGGAAGGACTACGAGCAGTACTTC	TRBJ2-7	TRBV11-2	few	NA
CASSDPIQGCDRNLSYNEQFF	TGTGCCAGCAGTGACCCGATACAGGGTTGTGATAGGAATCTATCCTACAATGAGCAGTTCTTC	TRBJ2-1	TRBV6-4	NA	NA
CASSYTGELFF	TGTGCCAGCAGCTACACCGGGGAGCTGTTTTTT	TRBJ2-2	TRBV7-8	NA	NA
CASSIQGSGELFF	TGTGCCAGCAGCATCCAGGGATCCGGGGAGCTGTTTTTT	TRBJ2-2	TRBV5-4	once	NA
CASSLGVDRGRETQYF	TGTGCCAGCAGCTTAGGAGTGGACAGGGGGCGAGAGACCCAGTACTTC	TRBJ2-5	TRBV7-9	NA	TRBD1